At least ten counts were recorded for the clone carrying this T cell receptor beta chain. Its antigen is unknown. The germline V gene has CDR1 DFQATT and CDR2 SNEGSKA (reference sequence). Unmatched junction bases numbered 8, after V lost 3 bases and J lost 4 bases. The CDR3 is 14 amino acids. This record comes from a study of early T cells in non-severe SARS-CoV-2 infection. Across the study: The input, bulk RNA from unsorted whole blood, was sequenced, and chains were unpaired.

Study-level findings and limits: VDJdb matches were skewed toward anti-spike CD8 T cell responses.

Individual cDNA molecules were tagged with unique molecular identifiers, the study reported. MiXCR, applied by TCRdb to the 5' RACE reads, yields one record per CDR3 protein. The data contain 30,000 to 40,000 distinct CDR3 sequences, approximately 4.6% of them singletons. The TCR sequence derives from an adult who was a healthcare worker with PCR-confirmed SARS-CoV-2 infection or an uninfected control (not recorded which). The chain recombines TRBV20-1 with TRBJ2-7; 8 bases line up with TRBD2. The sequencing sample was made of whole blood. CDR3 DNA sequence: TGCAGTGCTAGGACCGGGGGGGCCTTGTACGAGCAGTACTTC. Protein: CSARTGGALYEQYF.